A single sample is the source of the 27 T cell receptor beta chains below, sequenced in a study of blood T cell repertoires in COVID-19. Only in-frame clones appear in the TCRdb table, and some are missing; sequencing was by immunoSEQ multiplex PCR. The sample lists about 110,000 clones; more than 80% were seen once. Sample: peripheral blood. The receptors here all came from an older woman with COVID-19, enrolled during active disease.

The gene calls are TRBV19 and TRBJ1-1; 9 positions match TRBD1. This CDR3 is 14 amino acids long. Looked up from germline, CDR1 is LNHDA and CDR2 is SQIVND (reference sequence). The trim removed 5 bases at V and 5 bases at J, leaving 6 bases unmatched. In nucleotides, the CDR3 is TGTGCCAGTAGTTCCGACAGGGGGGGGACTGAAGCTTTCTTT. This gives the protein CASSSDRGGTEAFF.

The V gene is TRBV7-9, the J gene TRBJ1-1; D gene unclear. CDR1 and CDR2 (germline): SEHNR, FQNEAQ (reference sequence). The CDR3 covers 15 residues. V was trimmed by 1 base and J by 4 bases, leaving 13 bases between them. The CDR3 DNA reads as TGTGCCAGCAGCTTAGTATCTGGGTGGAGCACTGAAGCTTTCTTT. It yields the protein CASSLVSGWSTEAFF.

The V gene is TRBV7-6, the J gene TRBJ1-2; 8 nucleotides agree with TRBD1. The length of the CDR3 is 14 residues. Germline CDR1 reads SGHVS; CDR2 reads FNYEAQ. V lost 5 bases to trimming and J lost 5 bases; unmatched junction nucleotides: 7. The DNA for the CDR3 is TGTGCCAGCAGCCGAGGACAGGGAACATATGGCTACACCTTC. It encodes CASSRGQGTYGYTF.

The V gene is TRBV6-4, the J gene TRBJ1-2; D gene unclear. CDR1 MRHNA and CDR2 SNTAGT come from the germline V gene. V was shortened by 6 bases and J by 2 bases, with 13 bases between the two germline ends. The CDR3 contains 14 residues. The CDR3 spells CASSHDGANYGYTF. The CDR3 DNA is TGTGCCAGCAGCCACGATGGAGCAAACTATGGCTACACCTTC.

The genes are TRBV18 and TRBJ1-2, with D tentatively TRBD1 (6 bases). Germline assignment: CDR1 KGHSH and CDR2 LQKENI. Trimming stripped 6 bases from V and 6 bases from J, with 23 bases between. The length of the CDR3 is 16 residues. The CDR3 coding sequence is TGTGCCAGCTCTCGTGAAGTCAGAAAGGGGGAGAATGGCTACACCTTC. It is translated as CASSREVRKGENGYTF.

This chain uses TRBV4-3 with TRBJ2-3, with TRBD2 identical over 12 bases. V dropped 3 bases and J dropped 6; count of bases not matched to a gene: 10. The CDR3 loop spans 17 amino acids. CDR1 is LGHNA, CDR2 YSLEER, per germline. In DNA form, the CDR3 reads TGCGCCAGCAGCCAGGTCCTAGCGGGGGGGCCCGGGGATACGCAGTATTTT. As protein: CASSQVLAGGPGDTQYF.

The V gene is TRBV27, the J gene TRBJ1-2; D is undetermined. In germline, CDR1 is MNHEY, CDR2 SMNVEV (reference sequence). The ends were cut back, 0 bases at V and 4 bases at J, with 12 bases in the middle. The CDR3 contains 15 residues. This CDR3 is CASSLSSGRGYGYTF. CDR3 DNA: TGTGCCAGCAGTTTATCCTCCGGACGGGGCTATGGCTACACCTTC.

The V call is TRBV6-2 or TRBV6-3, the J call TRBJ1-2; 7 nucleotides match TRBD1. Germline V gives CDR1 MNHEY, CDR2 SVGEGT. This CDR3 region has 13 residues. The V and J ends lost 5 bases and 5 bases, in that order; junction bases with no gene match: 5. The CDR3 bases are TGTGCCAGCAGTCCACAGGGGATATATGGCTACACCTTC. Its translation: CASSPQGIYGYTF.

This clone was detected only once. The genes are TRBV12-3 or TRBV12-4 and TRBJ1-1, with TRBD1 identical over 12 bases. Losses at the gene ends were 3 bases for V and 10 bases for J; bases not matched to a gene: 3. The CDR3 covers 13 residues. The CDR3 region is CASSFGTGGVAFF. The CDR3 region has the DNA TGTGCCAGCAGTTTCGGGACAGGGGGCGTAGCTTTCTTT.

The chain links TRBV5-8 to TRBJ2-2, with TRBD1 identical over 9 bases. The CDR3 extends over 17 amino acids. The V gene end was trimmed by 4 bases and the J gene end by 3 bases; junction bases not matched to a gene: 10. CDR1 is SGHTS, CDR2 YDEGEE, per germline. The CDR3 DNA reads TGTGCCAGCAGCCCTCGCGTCGGGACAGGGTACACCGGGGAGCTGTTTTTT. Its translation: CASSPRVGTGYTGELFF. The full variable domain, its missing parts supplied by reference TRBV5-8 and TRBJ2-2, is EAGVTQSPTHLIKTRGQQATLRCSPISGHTSVYWYQQALGLGLQFLLWYDEGEERNRGNFPPRFSGRQFPNYSSELNVNALELEDSALYLCASSPRVGTGYTGELFFGEGSRLTVL.

This chain joins TRBV5-1 and TRBJ1-4, with D tentatively TRBD1 (6 bases). The germline V gene has CDR1 SGHRS and CDR2 YFSETQ. V lost 8 bases and J lost 5, with 13 bases in between. The CDR3 has 13 amino acids. CDR3 in amino acids: CASNRDTNEKLFF. The DNA for the CDR3 is TGCGCCAGTAACCGGGACACAAATGAAAAACTGTTTTTT. Drawing the rest from reference TRBV5-1 and TRBJ1-4, the complete variable domain is KAGVTQTPRYLIKTRGQQVTLSCSPISGHRSVSWYQQTPGQGLQFLFEYFSETQRNKGNFPGRFSGRQFSNSRSEMNVSTLELGDSALYLCASNRDTNEKLFFGSGTQLSVL.

The chain has TRBV2 and TRBJ1-2, with a tentative D call TRBD1 (6 bases). With 7 bases removed from V and 4 bases from J, the gap between germline ends came to 19 bases. Germline V lookup: CDR1 SNHLY, CDR2 FYNNEI. This CDR3 is built from 15 residues. The CDR3 reads CASTALRGGAYGYTF. The CDR3 nucleotides are TGTGCCAGCACCGCGCTGAGGGGGGGGGCCTATGGCTACACCTTC. Drawing the rest from reference TRBV2 and TRBJ1-2, the complete variable domain is EPEVTQTPSHQVTQMGQEVILRCVPISNHLYFYWYRQILGQKVEFLVSFYNNEISEKSEIFDDQFSVERPDGSNFTLKIRSTKLEDSAMYFCASTALRGGAYGYTFGSGTRLTVV.

The chain combines TRBV3-1 (or the pseudogene TRBV3-2) with TRBJ1-1, with D possibly being TRBD1 (6 bases). The V and J ends lost 0 bases and 5 bases respectively, with 10 bases between them. The germline gives CDR1 LGHDT, CDR2 YNNKEL (reference sequence). This CDR3 spans 14 amino acids. The CDR3 loop is CASSQDTGTTEAFF. CDR3 nucleotide sequence: TGTGCCAGCAGCCAAGATACAGGGACGACTGAAGCTTTCTTT.

There are a few counts of this clone. The chain joins TRBV12-3 or TRBV12-4 to TRBJ1-2, with D uncertain. V dropped 6 bases and J dropped 8 bases, with 16 bases sitting between them. CDR3 size: 13 residues. The CDR3 DNA sequence: TGTGCCAGCAGGAACGACCGCCGGGGAGGCTACACCTTC. Its protein product is CASRNDRRGGYTF.

This clone was counted a single time. The rearrangement uses TRBV5-1 and TRBJ1-6; D gene ambiguous. The CDR3 has 16 amino acids. The germline CDR1 and CDR2 sequences are SGHRS and YFSETQ. Trimming removed 4 bases from V and 2 bases from J, with 13 bases in between. The DNA for the CDR3 is TGCGCCAGCAGCCTGGGGTCCGGGACCTATAATTCACCCCTCCACTTT. It specifies CASSLGSGTYNSPLHF.

This clone showed up just a few times. This rearrangement joins TRBV15 to TRBJ1-1; possible D gene TRBD1, 6 bases. Germline V gives CDR1 LNHNV, CDR2 YYDKDF (reference sequence). This CDR3 has 18 amino acids. Trimming removed 1 base at V and 3 bases at J, with 21 bases between. CDR3 coding DNA: TGTGCCACCAGCAGAGTGAATGGGGGGGGCTCAGTGGACACTGAAGCTTTCTTT. Its translation is CATSRVNGGGSVDTEAFF.

The rearrangement links TRBV7-8 to TRBJ2-3; the match to TRBD2 covers 11 bases. The V segment lost 1 base and the J segment 2 bases; nucleotides outside the gene matches: 8. The CDR3 extends over 18 amino acids. Germline CDR1 and CDR2: SGHVS and FQNEAQ. The CDR3 here is CASSLVSGGAGSTDTQYF. The CDR3 DNA sequence: TGTGCCAGCAGCTTAGTTAGCGGGGGGGCCGGGTCCACAGATACGCAGTATTTT. Variable domain in full (rest from reference TRBV7-8 and TRBJ2-3): GAGVSQSPRYKVAKRGQDVALRCDPISGHVSLFWYQQALGQGPEFLTYFQNEAQLDKSGLPSDRFFAERPEGSVSTLKIQRTQQEDSAVYLCASSLVSGGAGSTDTQYFGPGTRLTVL.

The CDR3 reads CSVALGGGQETQYF. CDR3 coding DNA: TGCAGCGTCGCCCTCGGGGGGGGCCAAGAGACCCAGTACTTC. The chain carries TRBV29-1 and TRBJ2-5, with 8 bases fitting TRBD2. The ends lost 6 bases at V and 1 base at J; junction bases unmatched: 7. This CDR3 comprises 14 residues. Germline values: CDR1 SQVTM, CDR2 ANQGSEA.

This clone has just a few counts. The J gene is TRBJ2-2, the V gene TRBV6-6, with 8 bases identical to TRBD1. The V and J ends lost 5 bases and 1 base, in that order; junction bases with no gene match: 6. The CDR3 runs to 16 residues. Germline values: CDR1 MNHNY, CDR2 SVGAGI (reference sequence). The CDR3 loop is CASSQPGQENTGELFF. CDR3 bases: TGTGCCAGCAGTCAGCCGGGACAGGAGAACACCGGGGAGCTGTTTTTT.

The rearrangement links TRBV10-3 to TRBJ2-3; tentative D call: TRBD1 (5 bases). V was cut by 10 bases and J by 4 bases, with 12 bases left in between. This CDR3 has 12 residues. Germline assignment: CDR1 ENHRY and CDR2 SYGVKD. CDR3 nucleotide sequence: TGTGCCACCCAGACAGATCCAGATACGCAGTATTTT. Its translation: CATQTDPDTQYF.

The CDR3 DNA is TGTGCCAGCAGGACGCAGGGTGGTGGTAATGAGCAGTTCTTC. It encodes CASRTQGGGNEQFF. The chain joins TRBV7-3 to TRBJ2-1; D is possibly TRBD1 (5 bases). The germline V and J ends were trimmed by 6 bases and 7 bases, with 16 bases remaining between them. CDR3 length: 14 residues. Germline CDR1 reads SGHTA; CDR2 reads FQGTGA.

The chain is built from TRBV7-3 and TRBJ1-1; D might be TRBD1 (6 bases). Trimming cost V 0 bases and J 10 bases, with 15 bases left between them. Germline V CDR1 and CDR2: SGHTA, FQGTGA. This CDR3 spans 14 amino acids. The chain's CDR3 is CASSLTGSGEVAFF. The CDR3 nucleotides are TGTGCCAGCAGCTTAACGGGGTCAGGGGAAGTAGCTTTCTTT. Complete variable domain (other parts from reference TRBV7-3 and TRBJ1-1): GAGVSQTPSNKVTEKGKYVELRCDPISGHTALYWYRQSLGQGPEFLIYFQGTGAADDSGLPNDRFFAVRPEGSVSTLKIQRTERGDSAVYLCASSLTGSGEVAFFGQGTRLTVV.

This clone was found once. The chain is built from TRBV7-6 and TRBJ1-1; tentatively, D is TRBD1 (6 bases). The CDR3 totals 16 residues. Trimming took 0 bases from V and 4 from J, leaving 15 bases between them. Looked up from germline, CDR1 is SGHVS and CDR2 is FNYEAQ. CDR3 in amino acids: CASSLAGTLVGTEAFF. The CDR3 nucleotides are TGTGCCAGCAGCTTAGCCGGGACACTCGTGGGCACTGAAGCTTTCTTT. Together with reference TRBV7-6 and TRBJ1-1, the CDR3 gives the full variable domain: GAGVSQSPRYKVTKRGQDVALRCDPISGHVSLYWYRQALGQGPEFLTYFNYEAQQDKSGLPNDRFSAERPEGSISTLTIQRTEQRDSAMYRCASSLAGTLVGTEAFFGQGTRLTVV.

The CDR3 region has the DNA TGCGCCAGCAGCTGGGATAGCGGGGGGGCCAGAGAGACCCAGTACTTC. This codes for CASSWDSGGARETQYF. The chain uses TRBV5-1 and TRBJ2-5, with TRBD2 matching over 11 bases. CDR1 and CDR2 from the germline V gene are SGHRS and YFSETQ. The CDR3 sequence is 16 residues long. The J segment lost 4 bases and the V segment lost 3 bases, leaving 8 bases of the junction unmatched.

As to this clone: This sample also contains other DNA sequences that code for the same CDR3. The chain uses TRBV9 and TRBJ2-5; TRBD2 agrees at 15 bases. Germline V gives CDR1 SGDLS, CDR2 YYNGEE. The CDR3 loop spans 16 amino acids. V was pared by 0 bases and J by 5 bases, with 2 bases of the junction left unmatched. CDR3 in amino acids: CASSVGTSGGAETQYF. The DNA for the CDR3 is TGTGCCAGCAGCGTAGGGACTAGCGGGGGGGCCGAGACCCAGTACTTC.

A remark on this clone: Mismatch with germline at one junction end may stem from a read error. J is TRBJ1-5 and V is TRBV7-7; the match to TRBD1 covers 7 bases. CDR1 is SSHAT, CDR2 FNYEAQ, per germline (reference sequence). CDR3 length equals 13 residues. The CDR3 DNA is TGTGCTAGCAGCCTAGACAGGGAACAGCCCCAGCATTTT. Amino acid sequence: CASSLDREQPQHF. Full variable domain (missing parts from reference TRBV7-7 and TRBJ1-5): GAGVSQSPRYKVTKRGQDVTLRCDPISSHATLYWYQQALGQGPEFLTYFNYEAQPDKSGLPSDRFSAERPEGSISTLTIQRTEQRDSAMYRCASSLDREQPQHFGDGTRLSIL.

The V and J genes are TRBV4-1 and TRBJ1-2; no reliable D call. Germline CDR1 reads MGHRA; CDR2 reads YSYEKL. The length of the CDR3 is 17 residues. The germline V and J ends were trimmed by 0 bases and 0 bases, with 14 bases remaining between them. Here the CDR3 reads CASSQEPLGLANYGYTF. In DNA, the CDR3 is TGCGCCAGCAGCCAAGAACCCCTGGGCCTGGCTAACTATGGCTACACCTTC.